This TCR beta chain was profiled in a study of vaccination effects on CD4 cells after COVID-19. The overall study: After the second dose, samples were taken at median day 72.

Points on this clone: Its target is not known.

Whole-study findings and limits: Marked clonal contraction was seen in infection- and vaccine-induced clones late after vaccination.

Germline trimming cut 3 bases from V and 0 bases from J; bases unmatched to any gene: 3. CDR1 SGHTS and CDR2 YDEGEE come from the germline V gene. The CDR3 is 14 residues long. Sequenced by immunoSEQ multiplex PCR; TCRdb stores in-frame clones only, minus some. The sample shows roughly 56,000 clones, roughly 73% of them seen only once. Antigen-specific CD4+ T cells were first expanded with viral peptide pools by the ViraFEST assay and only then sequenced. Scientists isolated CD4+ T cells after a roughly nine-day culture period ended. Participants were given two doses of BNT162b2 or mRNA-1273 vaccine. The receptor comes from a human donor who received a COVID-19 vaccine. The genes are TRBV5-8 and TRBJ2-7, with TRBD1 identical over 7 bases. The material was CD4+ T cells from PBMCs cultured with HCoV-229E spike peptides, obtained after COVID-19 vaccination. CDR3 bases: TGTGCCAGCAGCTATAGGGACAGCTCCTACGAGCAGTACGTC. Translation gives CASSYRDSSYEQYV.